Listed here are 3 T cell receptor beta chains from one sample, sequenced in a study of CD8 T cells in Susac syndrome. A quantity of about 0.5 to 1 ug RNA underwent reverse transcription using random hexamers. MiXCR was run by TCRdb on the immunoSEQ multiplex PCR reads, yielding one entry per CDR3 protein. The sample lists more than 250,000 distinct CDR3 sequences; approximately 90% were seen once. The material sequenced was CD4+ T cells from PBMCs. The receptors come from a human donor with multiple sclerosis.

This clonotype occurred once. V gene TRBV5-1 combines with J gene TRBJ1-1; tentatively, D is TRBD1 (6 bases). V was clipped by 6 bases and J by 4 bases, with 16 bases between them. The CDR3 extends over 14 amino acids. CDR1 and CDR2 from the germline V gene are SGHRS and YFSETQ. Here the CDR3 DNA reads TGCGCCAGCAACTCGGCGGGGGCGAGCACTGAAGCTTTCTTT. It yields the protein CASNSAGASTEAFF.

The chain employs TRBV7-9 and TRBJ2-3; D gene ambiguous. The V gene lost 6 bases and the J gene lost 1 base, with 17 bases spanning the gap. Germline V CDR1 and CDR2: SEHNR, FQNEAQ (reference sequence). The CDR3 spans 16 residues. The CDR3 region has the DNA TGTGCCAGCAGAACCCACCGGACCGAGGGCACAGATACGCAGTATTTT. Translating gives CASRTHRTEGTDTQYF.

This chain uses TRBV19 with TRBJ2-6, with D tentatively TRBD1 (5 bases). The germline V gene encodes CDR1 LNHDA and CDR2 SQIVND (reference sequence). CDR3 length equals 16 residues. V lost 2 bases and J lost 3, with 11 bases in between. The CDR3 region has the DNA TGTGCCAGTAGTATACAGGGAACTGGTGGGGCCAACGTCCTGACTTTC. As protein: CASSIQGTGGANVLTF.